This T cell receptor beta chain was recovered during a study of glioma-infiltrating T cells. TCR alpha and beta CDR3 regions were amplified from RNA using iRepertoire nested multiplex PCR. Each CDR3 protein gets one entry after TCRdb re-called the multiplex PCR reads with MiXCR. This table has about 99,000 distinct CDR3 sequences, 25% to 30% appearing once. The germline gives CDR1 MNHEY, CDR2 SMNVEV (reference sequence). With 6 bases removed from V and 1 base from J, the gap between germline ends came to 7 bases. The CDR3 has 13 amino acids. This clonotype was found a few times. A clone one base away is much larger, so this may be a read error.

The TCR originated in a human donor with low-grade glioma or glioblastoma, undergoing nonglioma brain surgery, or in good health (not recorded which). The V call is TRBV27, the J call TRBJ2-1; D unresolved. The sequenced sample consisted of glioma tissue, nonneoplastic brain tissue, or PBMCs (not recorded which). The CDR3 sequence: CASRGWSYNEQFF. The CDR3 nucleotides are TGTGCCAGCAGAGGGTGGTCCTACAATGAGCAGTTCTTC.